This T cell receptor (beta chain) was captured by sequencing in a study of cytomegalovirus exposure and HLA in healthy donors. Per the germline V gene, CDR1 is SGHTA and CDR2 is FQGNSA. This CDR3 comprises 12 residues. V lost 7 bases to trimming and J lost 5 bases, with 11 bases between them. Libraries were prepared by immunoSEQ multiplex PCR; TCRdb keeps only in-frame clonotypes and omits some of them. Altogether approximately 170,000 clones are present, approximately 81% being singletons, with the ten largest covering 10%. Whole-study findings and limits: There were a few CMV-associated chains whose specificity for CMV antigens was confirmed in vitro. Cytomegalovirus association was assigned to around 150 TCR beta chains. Cytomegalovirus status was reportedly diagnosed by the classifier with high specificity and sensitivity. Whilst most TCR sequences proved rare, a subset of public TCRs occurred across many donors.

On this clone itself: The antigen is not known.

The chain employs TRBV7-2 and TRBJ1-2; tentative D call: TRBD1 (6 bases). Sequenced input: PBMCs. This receptor was taken from a man aged 30 to 39 in good health and CMV-seropositive. The CDR3 spells CASTRQEYGYTF. The CDR3 bases are TGTGCCAGCACCCGACAGGAATATGGCTACACCTTC.